The 27 T cell receptor beta chains below were found in one sample sequenced in a study of chemoradiotherapy in HPV16-positive cancers. Libraries were prepared by immunoSEQ multiplex PCR; TCRdb keeps only in-frame clonotypes and omits some of them. The sample yields about 39,000 clones, more than 75% seen once. The specimen comprised blood, sampled from a patient who underwent chemoradiotherapy. These TCRs come from a human donor with HPV-associated anogenital cancer.

The V call is TRBV27, the J call TRBJ1-6; a possible D gene is TRBD1 (6 bases). The CDR3 is 16 residues long. Germline CDR1 reads MNHEY; CDR2 reads SMNVEV (reference sequence). V was trimmed by 0 bases and J by 4 bases, leaving 10 bases between them. CDR3 sequence: CASSLSGGGYNSPLHF. In DNA form, the CDR3 reads TGTGCCAGCAGTTTATCGGGGGGCGGATATAATTCACCCCTCCACTTT.

By sample share, this clone is medium-sized. V usage is TRBV7-9 and J usage is TRBJ2-3; 8 bases are a match to TRBD1. Looked up from germline, CDR1 is SEHNR and CDR2 is FQNEAQ (reference sequence). Trimming at V came to 5 bases and at J to 1 base, leaving 11 bases not matched to a gene. The CDR3 runs to 17 residues. The DNA of the CDR3 is TGTGCCAGCAGCCCAAATCGACAGGGGTTTGGCACAGATACGCAGTATTTT. This gives the protein CASSPNRQGFGTDTQYF.

This chain connects TRBV2 to TRBJ1-2; 8 nucleotides agree with TRBD1. The CDR3 runs 14 residues. The germline CDR1 and CDR2 sequences are SNHLY and FYNNEI. With 4 bases clipped from V and 8 bases from J, the junction kept 9 bases outside the gene matches. This chain's CDR3 is CASSASGGWRGYTF. CDR3 in DNA: TGTGCCAGCAGTGCGTCAGGGGGCTGGAGGGGCTACACCTTC.

The rearrangement joins TRBV25-1 to TRBJ2-1; 7 bases align to TRBD2. The CDR3 runs to 15 residues. V shed 9 bases, J shed 0 bases, and the junction held 8 bases outside the gene matches. Looked up from germline, CDR1 is MGHDK and CDR2 is SYGVNS. The chain's CDR3 is CASRGEGSSYNEQFF. The CDR3 bases are TGTGCCAGTCGAGGGGAGGGGAGCTCCTACAATGAGCAGTTCTTC.

The chain combines TRBV7-3 with TRBJ1-1; D is perhaps TRBD1 (5 bases). Germline V lookup: CDR1 SGHTA, CDR2 FQGTGA. This CDR3 is 13 amino acids long. Trimming left V 7 bases short and J 10 bases short, with 19 bases between. The CDR3 DNA reads TGTGCCAGCAACTCTGACCCAGGGAGTAGAGCTTTCTTT. Translation: CASNSDPGSRAFF.

This clone showed up just a few times. The chain combines TRBV6-5 with TRBJ1-2; no clear D gene. The germline gives CDR1 MNHEY, CDR2 SVGAGI. The CDR3 length is 16 residues. V lost 4 bases, J lost 6 bases, and 21 bases lay in between. The CDR3 DNA reads TGTGCCAGCAGTTCGGGCAGAGAACGACTTTCCGATGGCTACACCTTC. Amino acids: CASSSGRERLSDGYTF.

The CDR3 DNA is TGTGCCATCAGTGAAGGACGTGGACTGAAGTTCTTC. Its protein is CAISEGRGLKFF. The chain employs TRBV10-3 and TRBJ2-1; a weak D match, TRBD2 (5 bases). This CDR3 has 12 residues. Per the germline V gene, CDR1 is ENHRY and CDR2 is SYGVKD. The V end was cut by 3 bases, the J end by 14 bases, with 14 bases between.

The V gene is TRBV7-9, the J gene TRBJ2-5; D is unresolved. Trimming left V 5 bases short and J 4 bases short, with 17 bases between. The CDR3 covers 15 residues. CDR1 is SEHNR, CDR2 FQNEAQ, per germline (reference sequence). Here the CDR3 DNA reads TGTGCCAGCAGCGCCGGACCTAAGGTGGCAGAGACCCAGTACTTC. It is translated as CASSAGPKVAETQYF.

The chain couples TRBV6-5 to TRBJ1-1, with D maybe TRBD1 (5 bases). This CDR3 has 16 residues. CDR1 is MNHEY and CDR2 is SVGAGI in the germline V gene. Trimming stripped 2 bases from V and 5 bases from J, with 18 bases between. Here the CDR3 DNA reads TGTGCCAGCAGTTACGATCTTGGGGGATGGGGGACTGAAGCTTTCTTT. This encodes CASSYDLGGWGTEAFF.

This chain links TRBV6-5 with TRBJ1-6; D is uncertain. The germline gives CDR1 MNHEY, CDR2 SVGAGI. The length of the CDR3 is 14 residues. The V gene lost 2 bases and the J gene lost 4 bases, with 6 bases spanning the gap. CDR3 nucleotides: TGTGCCAGCAGTTACCAGAGTTATAATTCACCCCTCCACTTT. This encodes CASSYQSYNSPLHF.

J is TRBJ2-7 and V is TRBV9; tentative D call: TRBD1 (5 bases). The ends were cut back, 3 bases at V and 0 bases at J, with 10 bases in the middle. This CDR3 region has 14 residues. Germline assignment: CDR1 SGDLS and CDR2 YYNGEE. The DNA for the CDR3 is TGTGCCAGCAGCGGTTACAGGAACTCCTACGAGCAGTACTTC. It translates to CASSGYRNSYEQYF. Filled out from reference TRBV9 and TRBJ2-7, the complete variable domain reads DSGVTQTPKHLITATGQRVTLRCSPRSGDLSVYWYQQSLDQGLQFLIQYYNGEERAKGNILERFSAQQFPDLHSELNLSSLELGDSALYFCASSGYRNSYEQYFGPGTRLTVT.

This rearrangement joins TRBV18 to TRBJ2-5; TRBD1 matches at 10 bases. Trimming removed 2 bases from V and 4 bases from J; junction bases left unmatched: 4. Germline loops: CDR1 KGHSH, CDR2 LQKENI. The CDR3 length is 15 residues. The CDR3 protein is CASSPRGQGIETQYF. DNA for the CDR3: TGTGCCAGCTCACCAAGGGGACAGGGGATAGAGACCCAGTACTTC.

J is TRBJ1-1 and V is TRBV13, with 7 bases matching TRBD1. The germline V gene has CDR1 PRHDT and CDR2 FYEKMQ (reference sequence). The length of the CDR3 is 14 residues. V shed 5 bases, J shed 4 bases, and the junction held 7 bases outside the gene matches. CDR3 in amino acids: CASSIRQGSTEAFF. Written as DNA, the CDR3 is TGTGCCAGCAGCATAAGACAGGGCAGCACTGAAGCTTTCTTT.

As DNA, the CDR3 is TGTGCCAGCAGTGAAGGGTCGGGGCTCCTCTACAATGAGCAGTTCTTC. Protein product: CASSEGSGLLYNEQFF. This chain joins TRBV6-1 and TRBJ2-1, with D perhaps given as TRBD1 or TRBD2 (5 bases each). The CDR3 has 16 amino acids. Germline CDR1 reads MNHNS; CDR2 reads SASEGT. The ends were cut back, 1 base at V and 3 bases at J, with 13 bases in the middle.

This clone came up a few times. V is TRBV5-1 and J is TRBJ1-1; TRBD1 might be the D (6 bases). There are 15 residues in the CDR3. V dropped 2 bases and J dropped 0 bases, with 11 bases sitting between them. Germline V CDR1 and CDR2: SGHRS, YFSETQ. The CDR3 protein is CASSLQGGVNTEAFF. The CDR3 DNA reads TGCGCCAGCAGCTTACAGGGAGGTGTGAACACTGAAGCTTTCTTT.

CDR3 sequence: CASSSRDRFTDTQYF. The CDR3 coding sequence is TGTGCCAGCAGCTCCAGGGACAGGTTCACAGATACGCAGTATTTT. This chain joins TRBV7-3 and TRBJ2-3, with 8 bases lining up with TRBD1. The CDR3 contains 15 residues. In germline, CDR1 is SGHTA, CDR2 FQGTGA. The junction had 5 bases not matched to a gene; V was cut back by 4 bases and J by 2 bases.

The rearrangement links TRBV6-1 to TRBJ2-7; the D gene could be TRBD1 or TRBD2 (5 bases each). In germline, CDR1 is MNHNS, CDR2 SASEGT. This CDR3 is 15 amino acids long. V was clipped by 6 bases and J by 7 bases, with 22 bases between them. CDR3: CASRSSGTSAGEQYF. In DNA form, the CDR3 reads TGTGCCAGCAGGAGTTCCGGGACGTCGGCTGGGGAGCAGTACTTC.

This chain uses TRBV7-9 with TRBJ1-2; maybe TRBD1 (5 bases). V was pared by 1 base and J by 10 bases, with 16 bases between. Germline assignment: CDR1 SEHNR and CDR2 FQNEAQ (reference sequence). The CDR3 is 14 residues long. The CDR3 coding sequence is TGTGCCAGCAGCTTAGACGATCGGGGGGGGTCCTACACCTTC. It is translated as CASSLDDRGGSYTF. Full variable domain (remainder filled in from reference TRBV7-9 and TRBJ1-2): DTGVSQNPRHKITKRGQNVTFRCDPISEHNRLYWYRQTLGQGPEFLTYFQNEAQLEKSRLLSDRFSAERPKGSFSTLEIQRTEQGDSAMYLCASSLDDRGGSYTFGSGTRLTVV.

The chain links TRBV5-4 to TRBJ1-1; possible D gene TRBD1, 5 bases. The CDR3 loop spans 16 amino acids. Germline V gene lookup returns CDR1 SGHNT and CDR2 YYREEE (reference sequence). Deletions cut 0 bases from V and 1 base from J, with 13 bases between. CDR3 sequence: CASSLAVTGTNTEAFF. DNA of the CDR3: TGTGCCAGCAGCTTGGCCGTTACGGGGACGAACACTGAAGCTTTCTTT.

The chain joins TRBV23-1 to TRBJ1-5, with 10 positions matching TRBD1. TRBV23-1 counts as an open reading frame of uncertain function. The CDR3 runs 17 residues. The J segment lost 5 bases and the V segment lost 4 bases, leaving 11 bases of the junction unmatched. CDR3 sequence (DNA): TGCGCCAGCAGTCGCCCCACCACCGGGACAGGGGATCAGCCCCAGCATTTT. Translating it yields CASSRPTTGTGDQPQHF.

A few counts support this clone. This chain's CDR3 is CASSFPSSGRYGYTF. CDR3 bases: TGTGCCAGCAGTTTCCCTTCGTCCGGACGGTATGGCTACACCTTC. The rearrangement uses TRBV7-9 and TRBJ1-2; D remains ambiguous. Trimming took 6 bases from V and 5 from J, leaving 19 bases between them. CDR1 is SEHNR and CDR2 is FQNEAQ in the germline V gene (reference sequence). This CDR3 contains 15 residues.

Within the sample, this clone is medium-sized (0.01 to 0.1%). V is TRBV5-4 and J is TRBJ1-2; 7 bases agree with TRBD1. Losses at the gene ends were 4 bases for V and 4 bases for J; bases not matched to a gene: 13. Germline lookup yields CDR1 SGHNT and CDR2 YYREEE (reference sequence). The CDR3 extends over 16 amino acids. This CDR3 reads CASSGGGGLGVYGYTF. The CDR3 DNA follows: TGTGCCAGCAGCGGAGGGGGCGGTTTGGGGGTCTATGGCTACACCTTC. The full variable domain, rest sourced from reference TRBV5-4 and TRBJ1-2, is ETGVTQSPTHLIKTRGQQVTLRCSSQSGHNTVSWYQQALGQGPQFIFQYYREEENGRGNFPPRFSGLQFPNYSSELNVNALELDDSALYLCASSGGGGLGVYGYTFGSGTRLTVV.

This clone was detected a few times. The chain joins TRBV5-1 to TRBJ2-6, with a weak D call TRBD1 (5 bases). CDR3 length: 15 residues. V lost 3 bases and J lost 0, with 7 bases in between. CDR1 and CDR2 from the germline V gene are SGHRS and YFSETQ. The CDR3 loop reads CASSSDSSGANVLTF. The CDR3 DNA is TGCGCCAGCAGCTCCGACAGCTCTGGGGCCAACGTCCTGACTTTC.

The gene calls are TRBV5-4 and TRBJ2-1, with D possibly called TRBD1 or TRBD2 (5 bases each). Germline CDR1 and CDR2: SGHNT and YYREEE (reference sequence). With 5 bases removed from V and 1 base from J, the gap between germline ends came to 16 bases. This CDR3 contains 16 residues. CDR3 amino acids: CASRPGRTDSYNEQFF. The CDR3 nucleotides read TGTGCCAGCAGACCAGGGCGGACTGATTCCTACAATGAGCAGTTCTTC.

The chain uses TRBV6-5 and TRBJ1-1; possibly TRBD1 for D (5 bases). CDR3 length: 14 residues. Trimming took off 0 bases at V and 6 bases at J, with 11 bases between the two ends. In germline, CDR1 is MNHEY, CDR2 SVGAGI. DNA of the CDR3: TGTGCCAGCAGTTACTCGGGCAGGGCATCTGAAGCTTTCTTT. It yields the protein CASSYSGRASEAFF.

The V gene is TRBV27, the J gene TRBJ2-7; 16 nucleotides align to TRBD2. Trimming cost V 3 bases and J 5 bases; bases outside gene matches: 4. CDR1 and CDR2 from the germline V gene are MNHEY and SMNVEV (reference sequence). The CDR3 sequence is 16 residues long. The CDR3 DNA reads as TGTGCCAGCAGTTTGGGACTAGCGGGGGGGCTCCACGAGCAGTACTTC. It codes for CASSLGLAGGLHEQYF.

The J gene is TRBJ2-1, the V gene TRBV7-3, with D tentatively TRBD2 (7 bases). The germline gives CDR1 SGHTA, CDR2 FQGTGA. The CDR3 length is 16 residues. V lost 1 base and J lost 6, with 16 bases in between. CDR3 loop: CASSLIGGGATNEQFF. CDR3 bases: TGTGCCAGCAGCTTAATTGGTGGGGGGGCCACCAATGAGCAGTTCTTC.